One T cell receptor beta chain is described in this entry. Researchers took RNA transcripts and amplified the TCR beta CDR3 regions from them. HTBI primers were employed in a first-round RT-PCR of the TCR CDR3. MiXCR, run by TCRdb on the multiplex PCR reads, gives a single entry per CDR3 protein. The sample consists of roughly 570,000 distinct CDR3 sequences, 15% to 19% of them appearing once. This CDR3 spans 16 amino acids. With 0 bases clipped from V and 0 bases from J, the junction kept 1 base outside the gene matches. Germline V gene lookup returns CDR1 LNHNV and CDR2 YYDKDF (reference sequence). The record originates from a study of T cells in Graves' hyperthyroidism and ophthalmopathy.

Sequenced material: blood. The chain couples TRBV15 to TRBJ2-1, with 8 bases matching TRBD2. The receptor was isolated from a woman aged 25-40 years with Graves' hyperthyroidism. The CDR3 DNA sequence: TGTGCCACCAGCAGAGAAAGCGGGAGCTCCTACAATGAGCAGTTCTTC. This codes for CATSRESGSSYNEQFF.